This TCR beta chain was captured in a study of metastatic and nonmetastatic thyroid tumors. Study-wide background: A comparison of repertoires was made across blood and tumor or nodule tissue from malignant and benign thyroid patients.

Whole-study results and caveats: In both blood and tumor samples, TCR beta diversity was reported significantly higher for malignant than benign nodules.

The CDR3 is 18 residues long. Trimming took off 0 bases at V and 0 bases at J, with 16 bases between the two ends. Germline V lookup: CDR1 LGHNA, CDR2 YNFKEQ. This clone was seen many times. The antigen is unknown. Study processing details: What underpinned the distant-metastasis classifier for papillary thyroid cancer was the set of CDR3 differences across clinicopathological groups. With MiXCR, TCRdb reprocessed the PCR reads. V and J calls and clone size were set by TCRdb, not the authors. Here the sample spans around 40,000 clones, roughly 14% being singletons. All patients reached thyroid surgery having received no treatment beforehand.

The specimen was blood. The rearrangement uses TRBV4-2 and TRBJ2-3; tentatively, D is TRBD2 (6 bases). This TCR derives from a female donor with papillary thyroid cancer or a benign thyroid nodule (not recorded which). Some clones in this sample may be carry-over from other donors' samples. The CDR3 sequence is CASSQDLRLAPSTDTQYF. The CDR3 DNA reads as TGTGCCAGCAGCCAAGACCTCCGGCTAGCGCCTAGCACAGATACGCAGTATTTT.